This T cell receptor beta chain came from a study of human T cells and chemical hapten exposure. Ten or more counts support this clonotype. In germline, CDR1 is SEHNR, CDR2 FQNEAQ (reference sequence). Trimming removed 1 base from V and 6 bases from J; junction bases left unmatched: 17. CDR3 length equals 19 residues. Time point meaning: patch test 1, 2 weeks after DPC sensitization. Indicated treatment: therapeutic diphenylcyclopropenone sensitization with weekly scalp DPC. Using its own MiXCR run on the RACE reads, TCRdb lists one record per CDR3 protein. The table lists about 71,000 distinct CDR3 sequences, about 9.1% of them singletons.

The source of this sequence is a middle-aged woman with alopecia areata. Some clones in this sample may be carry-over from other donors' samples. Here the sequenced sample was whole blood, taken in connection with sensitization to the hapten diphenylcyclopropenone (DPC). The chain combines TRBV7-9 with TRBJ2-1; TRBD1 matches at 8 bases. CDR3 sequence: CASSLVVREGRGRFNEQFF. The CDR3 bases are TGTGCCAGCAGCTTAGTAGTCCGGGAAGGCAGGGGGCGATTCAATGAGCAGTTCTTC.